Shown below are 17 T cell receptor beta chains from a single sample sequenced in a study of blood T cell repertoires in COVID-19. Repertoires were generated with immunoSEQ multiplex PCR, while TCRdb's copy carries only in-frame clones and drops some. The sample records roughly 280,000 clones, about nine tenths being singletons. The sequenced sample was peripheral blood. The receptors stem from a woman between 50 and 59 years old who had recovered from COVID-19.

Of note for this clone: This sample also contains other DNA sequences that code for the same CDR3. The CDR3 DNA reads TGTGCCAGCAGCTTAGGGGGGGGTCAGCCCCAGCATTTT. Translating it yields CASSLGGGQPQHF. The chain carries TRBV7-2 and TRBJ1-5, with D perhaps matching TRBD1 (5 bases). The CDR3 is 13 residues long. Trimming took 1 base from V and 6 from J, leaving 7 bases between them. Germline V CDR1 and CDR2: SGHTA, FQGNSA.

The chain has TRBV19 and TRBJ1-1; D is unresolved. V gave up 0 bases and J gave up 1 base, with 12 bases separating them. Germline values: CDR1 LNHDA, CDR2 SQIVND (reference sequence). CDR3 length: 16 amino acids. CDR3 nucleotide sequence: TGTGCCAGTAGTATAGATTGGGTAGCTGGGAACACTGAAGCTTTCTTT. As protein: CASSIDWVAGNTEAFF.

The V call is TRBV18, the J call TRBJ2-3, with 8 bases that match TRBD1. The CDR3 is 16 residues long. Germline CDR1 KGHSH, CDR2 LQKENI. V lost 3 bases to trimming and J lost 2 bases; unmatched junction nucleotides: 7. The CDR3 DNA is TGTGCCAGCTCACCGCAAGGACAGGGTAACACAGATACGCAGTATTTT. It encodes CASSPQGQGNTDTQYF. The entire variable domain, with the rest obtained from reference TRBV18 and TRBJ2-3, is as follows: NAGVMQNPRHLVRRRGQEARLRCSPMKGHSHVYWYRQLPEEGLKFMVYLQKENIIDESGMPKERFSAEFPKEGPSILRIQQVVRGDSAAYFCASSPQGQGNTDTQYFGPGTRLTVL.

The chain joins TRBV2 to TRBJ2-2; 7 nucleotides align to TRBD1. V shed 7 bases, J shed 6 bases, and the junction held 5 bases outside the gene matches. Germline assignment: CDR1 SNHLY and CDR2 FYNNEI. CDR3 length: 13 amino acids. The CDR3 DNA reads TGTGCCAGCACACTAGACAGGGCCGGGGAGCTGTTTTTT. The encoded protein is CASTLDRAGELFF.

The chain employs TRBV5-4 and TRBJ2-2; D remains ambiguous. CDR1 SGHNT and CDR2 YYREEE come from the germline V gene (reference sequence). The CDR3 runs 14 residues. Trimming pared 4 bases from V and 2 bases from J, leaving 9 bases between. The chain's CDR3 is CASSPSTNTGELFF. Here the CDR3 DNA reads TGTGCCAGCAGCCCGTCGACAAACACCGGGGAGCTGTTTTTT.

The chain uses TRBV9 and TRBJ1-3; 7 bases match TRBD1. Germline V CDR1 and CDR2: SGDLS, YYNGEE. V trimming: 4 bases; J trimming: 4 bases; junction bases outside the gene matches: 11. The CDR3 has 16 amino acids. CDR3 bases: TGTGCCAGCAGCCCGAGGGGACAGTGGCCCGGAAACACCATATATTTT. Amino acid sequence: CASSPRGQWPGNTIYF.

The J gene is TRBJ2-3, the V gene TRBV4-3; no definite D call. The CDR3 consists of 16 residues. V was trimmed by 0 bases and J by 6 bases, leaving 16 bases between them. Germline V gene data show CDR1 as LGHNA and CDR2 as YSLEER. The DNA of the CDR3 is TGCGCCAGCAGCCAAGATCTGAACAACCTTATGGATACGCAGTATTTT. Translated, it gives CASSQDLNNLMDTQYF.

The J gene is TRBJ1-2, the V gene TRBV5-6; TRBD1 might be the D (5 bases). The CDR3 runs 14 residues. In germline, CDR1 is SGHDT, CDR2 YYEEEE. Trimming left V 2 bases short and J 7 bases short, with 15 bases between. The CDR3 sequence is CASSFKNAGLGYTF. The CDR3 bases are TGTGCCAGCAGCTTCAAAAACGCGGGACTTGGCTACACCTTC.

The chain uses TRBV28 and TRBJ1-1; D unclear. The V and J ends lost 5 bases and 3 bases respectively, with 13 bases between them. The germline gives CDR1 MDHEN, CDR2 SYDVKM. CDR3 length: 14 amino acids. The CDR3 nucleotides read TGTGCCAGCAGTCTCTTCAACATGGACACTGAAGCTTTCTTT. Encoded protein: CASSLFNMDTEAFF. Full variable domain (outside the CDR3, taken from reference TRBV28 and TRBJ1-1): DVKVTQSSRYLVKRTGEKVFLECVQDMDHENMFWYRQDPGLGLRLIYFSYDVKMKEKGDIPEGYSVSREKKERFSLILESASTNQTSMYLCASSLFNMDTEAFFGQGTRLTVV.

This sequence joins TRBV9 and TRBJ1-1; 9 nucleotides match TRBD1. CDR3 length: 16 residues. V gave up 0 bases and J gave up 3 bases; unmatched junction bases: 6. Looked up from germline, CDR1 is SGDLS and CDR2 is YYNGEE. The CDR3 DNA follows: TGTGCCAGCAGCGTAGAGGGACAGGGATCGGACACTGAAGCTTTCTTT. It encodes CASSVEGQGSDTEAFF. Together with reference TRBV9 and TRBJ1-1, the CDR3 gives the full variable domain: DSGVTQTPKHLITATGQRVTLRCSPRSGDLSVYWYQQSLDQGLQFLIQYYNGEERAKGNILERFSAQQFPDLHSELNLSSLELGDSALYFCASSVEGQGSDTEAFFGQGTRLTVV.

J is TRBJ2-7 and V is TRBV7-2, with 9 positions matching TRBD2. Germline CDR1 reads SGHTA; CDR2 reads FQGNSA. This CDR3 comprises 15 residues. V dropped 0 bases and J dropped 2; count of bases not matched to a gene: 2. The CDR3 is CASSLASSGAYEQYF. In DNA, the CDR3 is TGTGCCAGCAGCTTAGCCTCTAGCGGGGCCTACGAGCAGTACTTC.

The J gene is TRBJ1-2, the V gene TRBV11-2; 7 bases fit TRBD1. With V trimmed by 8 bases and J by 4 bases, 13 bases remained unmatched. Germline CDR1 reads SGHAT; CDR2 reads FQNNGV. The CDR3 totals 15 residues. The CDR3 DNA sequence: TGTGCCAGCGGGGGGATTGGGACAGAGATCTATGGCTACACCTTC. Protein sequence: CASGGIGTEIYGYTF.

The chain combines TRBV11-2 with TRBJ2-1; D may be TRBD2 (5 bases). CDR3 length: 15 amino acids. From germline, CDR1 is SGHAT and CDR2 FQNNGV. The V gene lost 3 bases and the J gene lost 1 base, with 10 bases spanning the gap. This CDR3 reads CASSFGPGSYNEQFF. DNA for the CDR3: TGTGCCAGCAGCTTCGGACCGGGGTCCTACAATGAGCAGTTCTTC.

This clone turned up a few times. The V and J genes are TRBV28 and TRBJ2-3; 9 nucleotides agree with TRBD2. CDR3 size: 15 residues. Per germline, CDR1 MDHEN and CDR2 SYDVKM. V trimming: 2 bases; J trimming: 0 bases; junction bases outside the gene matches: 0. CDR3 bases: TGTGCCAGCAGTTTAGCGGGAGGGAGCACAGATACGCAGTATTTT. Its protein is CASSLAGGSTDTQYF.

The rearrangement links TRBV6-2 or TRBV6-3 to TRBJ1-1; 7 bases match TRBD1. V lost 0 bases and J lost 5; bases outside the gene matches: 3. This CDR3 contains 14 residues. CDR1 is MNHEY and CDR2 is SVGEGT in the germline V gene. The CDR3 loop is CASSYSGRGTEAFF. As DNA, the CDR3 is TGTGCCAGCAGTTACTCCGGCAGGGGGACTGAAGCTTTCTTT.

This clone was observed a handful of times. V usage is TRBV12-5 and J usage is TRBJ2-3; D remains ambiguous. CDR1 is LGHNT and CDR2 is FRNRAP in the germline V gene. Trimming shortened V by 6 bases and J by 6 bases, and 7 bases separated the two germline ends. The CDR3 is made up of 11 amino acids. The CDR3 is CASGAQDTQYF. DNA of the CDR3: TGTGCTAGTGGCGCTCAGGATACGCAGTATTTT.

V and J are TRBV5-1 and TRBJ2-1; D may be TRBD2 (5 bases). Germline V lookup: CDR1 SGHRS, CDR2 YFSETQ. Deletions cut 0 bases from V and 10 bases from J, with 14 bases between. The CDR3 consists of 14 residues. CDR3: CASSLAVSSNEQFF. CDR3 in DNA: TGCGCCAGCAGCTTGGCCGTCTCTAGCAACGAGCAGTTCTTC. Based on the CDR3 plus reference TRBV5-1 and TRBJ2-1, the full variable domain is KAGVTQTPRYLIKTRGQQVTLSCSPISGHRSVSWYQQTPGQGLQFLFEYFSETQRNKGNFPGRFSGRQFSNSRSEMNVSTLELGDSALYLCASSLAVSSNEQFFGPGTRLTVL.